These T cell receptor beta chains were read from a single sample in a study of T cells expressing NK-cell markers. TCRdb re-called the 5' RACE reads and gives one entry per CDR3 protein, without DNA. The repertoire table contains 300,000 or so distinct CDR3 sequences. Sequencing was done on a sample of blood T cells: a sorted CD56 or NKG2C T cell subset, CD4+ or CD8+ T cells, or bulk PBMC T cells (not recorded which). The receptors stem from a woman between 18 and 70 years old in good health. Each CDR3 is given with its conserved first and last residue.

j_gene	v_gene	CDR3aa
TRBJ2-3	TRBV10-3	CAISGRGAPADTQYF
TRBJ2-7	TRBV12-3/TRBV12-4	CASSLSGLNEQYF
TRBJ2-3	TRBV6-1	CASSGQTGADTQYF
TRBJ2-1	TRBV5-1	CASRAFDEQFF
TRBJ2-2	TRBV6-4	CASISGQLNTGELFF
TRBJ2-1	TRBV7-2	CASSLSRRGYNEQFF
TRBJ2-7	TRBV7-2	CASSLSTGDSYEQYF
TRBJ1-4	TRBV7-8	CASSPLDIRTNEKLFF
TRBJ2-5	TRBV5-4	CASSLEWAEQETQYF
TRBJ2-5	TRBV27	CASSAQTSGKQETQYF
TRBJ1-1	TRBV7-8	CASSLRTGVNTEAFF
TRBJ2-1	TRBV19	CASSTGSYNEQFF
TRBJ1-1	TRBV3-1	CASVGGGSEAFF
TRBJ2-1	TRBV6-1	CASSPSRLAGVSEQFF
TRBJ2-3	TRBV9	CASSVASGLTDTQYF
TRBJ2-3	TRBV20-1	CSARGGASGTDTQYF
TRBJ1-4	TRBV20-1	CSARRPLRGGWSNDEKLFF
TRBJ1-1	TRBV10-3	CAISDHTEAFF
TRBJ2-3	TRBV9	CASSARQGSADTQYF
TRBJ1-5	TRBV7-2	CASSLLSNQPQHF
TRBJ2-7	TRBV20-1	CSASGGTDYEQYF
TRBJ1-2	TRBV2	CASSTAGVDGYTF
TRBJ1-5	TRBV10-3	CAISNPGRGSQPQHF
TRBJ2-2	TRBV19	CASSILAGSTGELFF
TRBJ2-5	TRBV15	CATSRWELAGEETQYF
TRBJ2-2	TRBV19	CASKTFNLNTGELFF
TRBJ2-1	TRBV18	CASSRIGTRRENEQFF
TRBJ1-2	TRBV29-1	CSVEGPSRDGYTF
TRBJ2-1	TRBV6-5	CASSYPSRGRSYNEQFF
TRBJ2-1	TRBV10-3	CAAGDNNYNEQFF
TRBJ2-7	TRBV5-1	CASSLGTSGSVVYEQYF
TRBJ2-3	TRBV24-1	CATSEPRDGYTDTQYF
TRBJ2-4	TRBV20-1	CSAWRGVNIQYF
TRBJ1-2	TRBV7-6	CASSSGADYGYTF
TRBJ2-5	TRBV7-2	CASSSNGAGVGETQYF
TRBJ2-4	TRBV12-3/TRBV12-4	CASTWGGAKNIQYF
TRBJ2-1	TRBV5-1	CASSFGGQGYNEQFF
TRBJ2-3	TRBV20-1	CSAETLPSTDTQYF
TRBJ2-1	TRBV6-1	CARPSRSYSYNEQFF
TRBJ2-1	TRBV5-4	CASSLGNEQFF
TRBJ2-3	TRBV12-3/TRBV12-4	CASTPGGLTDTQYF
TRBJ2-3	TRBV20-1	CSARDRRTGAPDTQYF
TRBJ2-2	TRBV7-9	CASSRDTGELFF
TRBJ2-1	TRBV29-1	CSVEDQGASGTKSYNEQFF
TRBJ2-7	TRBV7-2	CASSLAHEQYF
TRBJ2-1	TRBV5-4	CASSSRTGSSYNEQFF
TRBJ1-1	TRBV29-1	CSVERTGFAAFF
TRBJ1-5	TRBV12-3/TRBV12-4	CASSLGSYQPQHF
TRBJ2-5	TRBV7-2	CASSLLVGRGAQETQYF